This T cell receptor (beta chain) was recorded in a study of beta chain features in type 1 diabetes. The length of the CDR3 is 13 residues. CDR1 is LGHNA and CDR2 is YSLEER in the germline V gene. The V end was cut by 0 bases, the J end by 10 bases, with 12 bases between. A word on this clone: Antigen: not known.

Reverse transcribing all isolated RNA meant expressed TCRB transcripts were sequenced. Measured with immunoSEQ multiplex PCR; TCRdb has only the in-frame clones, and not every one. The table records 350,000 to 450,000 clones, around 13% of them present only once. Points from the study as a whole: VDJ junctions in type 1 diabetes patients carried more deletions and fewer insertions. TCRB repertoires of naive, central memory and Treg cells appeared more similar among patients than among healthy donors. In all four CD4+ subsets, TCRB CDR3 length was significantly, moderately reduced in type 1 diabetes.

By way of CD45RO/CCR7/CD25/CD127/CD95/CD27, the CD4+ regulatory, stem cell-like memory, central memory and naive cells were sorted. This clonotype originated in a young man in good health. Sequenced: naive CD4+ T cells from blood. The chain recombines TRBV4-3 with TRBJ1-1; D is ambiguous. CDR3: CASSQDRKNSAFF. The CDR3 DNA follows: TGCGCCAGCAGCCAAGATAGGAAGAACTCAGCTTTCTTT.